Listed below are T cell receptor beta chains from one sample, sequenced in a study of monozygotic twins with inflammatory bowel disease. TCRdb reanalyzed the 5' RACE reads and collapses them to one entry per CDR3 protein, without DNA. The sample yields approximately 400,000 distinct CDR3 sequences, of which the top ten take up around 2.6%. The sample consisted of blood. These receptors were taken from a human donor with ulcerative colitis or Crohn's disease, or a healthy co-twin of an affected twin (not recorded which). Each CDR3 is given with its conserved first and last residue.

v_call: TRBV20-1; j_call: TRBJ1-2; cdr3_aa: CSAGGQGHYGYTF
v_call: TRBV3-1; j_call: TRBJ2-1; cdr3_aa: CASSPIGGQLYNEQFF
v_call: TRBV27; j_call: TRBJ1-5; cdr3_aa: CASSSPSGGVYQPQHF
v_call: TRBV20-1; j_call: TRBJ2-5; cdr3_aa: CSARDGTSGDQETQYF
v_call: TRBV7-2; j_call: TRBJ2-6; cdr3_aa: CASIPGTGSSGANVLTF
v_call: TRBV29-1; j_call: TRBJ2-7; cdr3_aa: CSVDRWTGGNEQYF
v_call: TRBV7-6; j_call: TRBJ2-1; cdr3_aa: CASSNQRGGHNNEQFF
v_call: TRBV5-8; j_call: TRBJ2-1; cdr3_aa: CASSPFYTGQGSYNEQFF
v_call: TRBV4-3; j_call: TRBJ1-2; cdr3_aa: CASSQDISQGQGGGYTF
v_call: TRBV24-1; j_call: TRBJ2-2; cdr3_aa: CATSDLSENTGELFF
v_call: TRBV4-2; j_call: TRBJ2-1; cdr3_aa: CASSQAARVGSYNEQFF
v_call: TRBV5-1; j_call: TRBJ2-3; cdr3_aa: CASGKGQSSTDTQYF
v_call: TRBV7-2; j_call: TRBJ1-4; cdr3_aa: CASSLSRARNEKLFF
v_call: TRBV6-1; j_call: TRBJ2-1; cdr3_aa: CASSEAGGPRVDEQFF
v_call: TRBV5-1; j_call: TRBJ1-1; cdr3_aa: CASSFTSMNTEAFF
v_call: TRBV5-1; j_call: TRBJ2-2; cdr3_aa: CASSLDRVSGELFF
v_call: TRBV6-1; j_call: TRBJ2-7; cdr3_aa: CASSVLDNPTFSYEQYF
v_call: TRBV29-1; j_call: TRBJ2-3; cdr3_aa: CSVGRAGGAGDTQYF
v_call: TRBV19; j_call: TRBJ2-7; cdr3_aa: CASSMGGQGSSYEQYF
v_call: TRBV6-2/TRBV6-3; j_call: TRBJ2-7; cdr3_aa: CASSYSADEQYF
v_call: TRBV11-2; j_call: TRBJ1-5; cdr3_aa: CASSLGLGGIGDQPQHF
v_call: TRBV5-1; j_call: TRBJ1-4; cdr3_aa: CASSTGRDNEKLFF
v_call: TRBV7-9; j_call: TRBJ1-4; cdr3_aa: CASSLSSGQGGEKLFF
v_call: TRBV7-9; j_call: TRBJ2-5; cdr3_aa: CASSRIGQFRAETQYF
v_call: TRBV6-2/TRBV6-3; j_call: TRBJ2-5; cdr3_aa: CASSPRDLQETQYF
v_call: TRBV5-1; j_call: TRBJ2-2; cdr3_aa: CASSPRDPNTGELFF
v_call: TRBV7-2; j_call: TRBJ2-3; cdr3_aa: CASNRAGITDTQYF
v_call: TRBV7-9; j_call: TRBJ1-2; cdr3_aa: CASSLEENYGYTF
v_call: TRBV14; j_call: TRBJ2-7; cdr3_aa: CASSREAWGSYEQYF
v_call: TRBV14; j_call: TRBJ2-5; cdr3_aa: CASSQGFRGKPGLAGVPQETQYF
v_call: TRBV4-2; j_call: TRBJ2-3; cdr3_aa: CASSQREGWRGVRTDTQYF
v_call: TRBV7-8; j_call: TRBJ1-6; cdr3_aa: CASSLAGPSSYNSPLHF
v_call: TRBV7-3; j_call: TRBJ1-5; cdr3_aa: CASSTRTGGSNQPQHF
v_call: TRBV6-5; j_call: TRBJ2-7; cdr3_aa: CASSYDSGVGEQYF
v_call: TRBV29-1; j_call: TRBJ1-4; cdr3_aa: CSVGGTGGSREKLFF
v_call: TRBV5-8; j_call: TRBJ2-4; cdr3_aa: CASSLDSGTSDIQYF
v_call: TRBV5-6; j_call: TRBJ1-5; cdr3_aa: CASSFEGDQPQHF
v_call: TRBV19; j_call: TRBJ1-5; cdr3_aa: CASSIQGARPPSPQHF
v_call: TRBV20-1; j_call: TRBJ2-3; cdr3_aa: CSAAYGTPDTQYF
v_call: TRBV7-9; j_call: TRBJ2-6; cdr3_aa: CASSLARSSGANVLTF
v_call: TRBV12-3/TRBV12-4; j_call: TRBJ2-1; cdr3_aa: CASSFSSFSNEQFF
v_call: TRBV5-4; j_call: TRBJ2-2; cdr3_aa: CASSLGAGWDTGELIF
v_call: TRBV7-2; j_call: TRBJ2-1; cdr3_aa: CASSQRVRYTNEQFF
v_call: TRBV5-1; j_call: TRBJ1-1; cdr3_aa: CDSSLRQKNTEAFF
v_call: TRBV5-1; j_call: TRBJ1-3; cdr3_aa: CASSPGGTGNGNTIYF
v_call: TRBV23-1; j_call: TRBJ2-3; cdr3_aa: CASSQWGGWTDTQYF
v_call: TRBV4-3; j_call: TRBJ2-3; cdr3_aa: CASSQENLVLPQPLTDTQYF
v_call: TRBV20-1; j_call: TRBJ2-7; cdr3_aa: CSATRAQGATYEQYF
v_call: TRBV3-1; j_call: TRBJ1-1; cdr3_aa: CASSRVGNTEAFF
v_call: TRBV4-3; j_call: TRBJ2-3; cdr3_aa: CASNQVSAGVADTQYF
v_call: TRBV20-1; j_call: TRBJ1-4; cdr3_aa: CSVTGSNEKLFF
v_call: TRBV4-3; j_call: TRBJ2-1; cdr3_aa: CASSQDRGGFTNEQFF
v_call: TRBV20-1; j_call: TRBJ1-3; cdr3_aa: CSAREGTPGNTIYF
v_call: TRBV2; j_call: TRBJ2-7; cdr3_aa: CASIPPQDYEQYF
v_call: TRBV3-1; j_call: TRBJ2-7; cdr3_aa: CASIKGPGGEQYF
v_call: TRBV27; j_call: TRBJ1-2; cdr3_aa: CASSLSLGSYGYTF
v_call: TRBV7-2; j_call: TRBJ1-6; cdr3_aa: CASTYRVRNNSPLHF
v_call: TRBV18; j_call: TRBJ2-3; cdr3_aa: CASSPFRADTQYF